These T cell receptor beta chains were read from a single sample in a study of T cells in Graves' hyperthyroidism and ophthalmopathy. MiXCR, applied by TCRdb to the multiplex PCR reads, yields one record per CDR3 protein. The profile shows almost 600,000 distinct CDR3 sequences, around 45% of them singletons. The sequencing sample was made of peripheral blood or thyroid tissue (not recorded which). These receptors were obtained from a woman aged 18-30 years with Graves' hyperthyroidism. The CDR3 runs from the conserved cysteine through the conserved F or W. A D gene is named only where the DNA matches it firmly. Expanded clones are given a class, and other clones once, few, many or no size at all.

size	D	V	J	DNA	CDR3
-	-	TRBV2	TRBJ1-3	TGTGCCAGCAGGGACCCGAACACCATATATTTT	CASRDPNTIYF
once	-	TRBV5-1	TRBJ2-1	TGTGCCAGCAGCTTAGGTGGCCCTTCCTCCAATGAGCAGTTCTTC	CASSLGGPSSNEQFF
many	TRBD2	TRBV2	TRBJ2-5	TGTGCCACCCGAGCCGGGACTAACCAAGAGACCCAGTACTTC	CATRAGTNQETQYF
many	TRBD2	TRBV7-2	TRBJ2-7	TGTGCCAGCAGCTTAGAGATAGCGGGAGGGAGAGGGGAGCAGTACTTC	CASSLEIAGGRGEQYF
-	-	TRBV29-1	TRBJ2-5	TGCAGCGTTGAACCGGGGCGTCGAGAGACCCAGTACTTC	CSVEPGRRETQYF
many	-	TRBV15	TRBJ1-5	TGTGCCACCAGCAGACCCCCGGGGGGTACTCAGCCCCAGCATTTT	CATSRPPGGTQPQHF
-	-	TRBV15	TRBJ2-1	TGTGCCACCAGCAGAGAGAAAGGGTGGTCCTACAATGAGCAGTTCTTC	CATSREKGWSYNEQFF
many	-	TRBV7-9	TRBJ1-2	TGTGCCAGCAGCTTATCAACTCAGGACGAGTATGGCTACACCTTC	CASSLSTQDEYGYTF
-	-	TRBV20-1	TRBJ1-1	TGCAGTGCCGACCGCAGGGTGGCGGGGGATGAAGCTTTCTTT	CSADRRVAGDEAFF
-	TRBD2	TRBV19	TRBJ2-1	TGTGCGTCGAGGCCCCTAGCGGGGAACAATGAGCAGTTCTTC	CASRPLAGNNEQFF
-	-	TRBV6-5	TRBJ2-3	TGTGCCAGCAGCTGGGGGGTCACAGATACGCAGTATTTT	CASSWGVTDTQYF
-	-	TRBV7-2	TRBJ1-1	TGTGCCAGCAGCCTGAGGACAAAGGGTGAAGCTTTCTTT	CASSLRTKGEAFF
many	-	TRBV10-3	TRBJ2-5	TGTGCCATCAGTGAGCCAGCAGGGGGGTTCCAAGAGACCCAGTACTTC	CAISEPAGGFQETQYF
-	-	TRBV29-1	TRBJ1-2	TGCAGCGTTAGTGGTGGCGGGAACTATGGCTACACCTTC	CSVSGGGNYGYTF
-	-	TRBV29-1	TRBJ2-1	TGCAGCGTTGAATCGGCGGGACTGGGGAATGAGCAGTTCTTC	CSVESAGLGNEQFF
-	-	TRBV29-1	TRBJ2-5	TGCAGCGTTGAAGATGGGGGAGAGACCCAGTACTTC	CSVEDGGETQYF
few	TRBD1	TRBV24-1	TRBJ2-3	TGTGCCACCAGTGAGCTGACAGGGGGCAACACAGATACGCAGTATTTT	CATSELTGGNTDTQYF
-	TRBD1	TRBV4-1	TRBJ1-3	TGCGCCAGCAGCCAACCCTTACAGGGGGCGCTGGACACCATATATTTT	CASSQPLQGALDTIYF
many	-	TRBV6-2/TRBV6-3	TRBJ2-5	TGTGCCAGCAGCCTACTAGCACAAGAGACCCAGTACTTC	CASSLLAQETQYF
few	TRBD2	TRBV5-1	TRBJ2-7	TGCGCCAGCAGCGCTACAGGACTAGCTTTCAAGGGGTACGAGCAGTACTTC	CASSATGLAFKGYEQYF
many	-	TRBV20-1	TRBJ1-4	TGCAGTGCCAATACAGGGACTAATGAAAAACTGTTTTTT	CSANTGTNEKLFF
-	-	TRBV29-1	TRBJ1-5	TGCAGCGTTGAAATGGGGGGGCAGCCCCAGCATTTT	CSVEMGGQPQHF
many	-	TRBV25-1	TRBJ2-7	TGTGCCATCGGACGCCGGGAAGGGTACGAGCAGTACTTC	CAIGRREGYEQYF
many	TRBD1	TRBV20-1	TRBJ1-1	TGCAGTGCCGCGAGGGGGCGGGACACTGAAGCTTTCTTT	CSAARGRDTEAFF
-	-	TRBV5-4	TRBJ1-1	TGTGCCAGCAGCTCGGGGCAAGAAGAGTTCATGAACACTGAAGCTTTCTTT	CASSSGQEEFMNTEAFF
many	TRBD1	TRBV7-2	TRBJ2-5	TGTGCCAGCGGGGACAGGGTCCAAGAGACCCAGTACTTC	CASGDRVQETQYF